This T cell receptor (beta chain) comes out of a study of Tregs in tolerant kidney transplant recipients. Clones were read by immunoSEQ multiplex PCR, and TCRdb kept only the in-frame ones, dropping some. The sample includes about 69,000 clones, around 90% seen only once; the top ten take 0.35% to 0.5%. Trimming stripped 5 bases from V and 5 bases from J, with 10 bases between. The CDR3 is made up of 13 amino acids. CDR1 is SEHNR, CDR2 FQNEAQ, per germline (reference sequence). This chain connects TRBV7-9 to TRBJ1-5; D is possibly TRBD1 (5 bases). This receptor was obtained from a human donor who received a combined kidney and bone marrow transplant. Sequenced material: CD4+ T cells from blood, taken before the transplant. The DNA for the CDR3 is TGTGCCAGCAGCAGGGGCCAGTATCAGCCCCAGCATTTT. Residues: CASSRGQYQPQHF. The whole variable domain, filled in from reference TRBV7-9 and TRBJ1-5, reads DTGVSQNPRHKITKRGQNVTFRCDPISEHNRLYWYRQTLGQGPEFLTYFQNEAQLEKSRLLSDRFSAERPKGSFSTLEIQRTEQGDSAMYLCASSRGQYQPQHFGDGTRLSIL.